This T cell receptor beta chain was sequenced during a study of T-cell reconstitution after alpha-beta-depleted transplantation in children. Preparation of the TCRbeta library was carried out with unique molecular identifiers. TCRdb independently ran MiXCR on the PCR reads; one entry per CDR3 protein. The sample consists of about 580,000 distinct CDR3 sequences, 27% of them appearing once. Germline V gene lookup returns CDR1 DFQATT and CDR2 SNEGSKA (reference sequence). There are 14 residues in the CDR3. Losses at the gene ends were 3 bases for V and 7 bases for J; bases not matched to a gene: 6. In the case of this clonotype: Its antigen is still unknown.

Study results and caveats: Day-60 TCRbeta diversity that was high in some patients was derived from surviving recipient T cells and thymic progenitors. Several hundred expanded graft clones reportedly gave rise to the alpha-beta T cells present about two months after transplant. Most T-cell counts and diversity one year after the transplant came from T cells that were newly produced.

This specimen was PBMCs, taken before TCRalphabeta/CD19-depleted stem cell transplant. The sequence came from a boy less than two years old with Wiskott-Aldrich syndrome, due to receive a stem cell transplant. V is TRBV20-1 and J is TRBJ1-6, with 7 positions matching TRBD1. In DNA, the CDR3 is TGCAGTGCTAGCCGAGGGGGCGGAAATTCACCCCTCCACTTT. It yields the protein CSASRGGGNSPLHF.